The following is a TCR beta chain sequence with its context. Its antigen is still unknown. This entry belongs to a study of cytomegalovirus exposure and HLA in healthy donors. Study-level results: Investigators reported 150 to 200 TCR beta chains as tied to cytomegalovirus. In vitro assays verified that three CMV-associated chains recognized CMV antigens specifically. Most TCR sequences were rare, but some public TCRs occurred in many donors.

The donors were part of the approximately 130-subject validation cohort, which stood apart from the roughly 670-subject first cohort. The method was immunoSEQ multiplex PCR; TCRdb's version includes in-frame clones alone and lacks a portion of them. The sample includes about 150,000 clones, roughly nine tenths of them seen just once. The germline V and J ends were trimmed by 3 bases and 1 base, with 9 bases remaining between them. The CDR3 is 15 amino acids. CDR1 and CDR2 from the germline V gene are ENHRY and SYGVKD. The chain carries TRBV10-3 and TRBJ2-2; D unclear. Material: PBMCs. This receptor was obtained from a woman in her late teens or twenties in good health and CMV-seropositive. The DNA of the CDR3 is TGTGCCATCAGTGAAGTCAGACAGAACACCGGGGAGCTGTTTTTT. Amino acids: CAISEVRQNTGELFF.